One and the same sample provided the 28 T cell receptor beta chains below, sequenced in a study of blood T cell repertoires in COVID-19. This table comes from immunoSEQ multiplex PCR, and its TCRdb copy is limited to in-frame clones, with some not included. The sample yields 200,000 to 250,000 clones, roughly 81% seen once. Sequencing used peripheral blood. Receptors originate from a woman aged 80 or older with COVID-19, enrolled during active disease.

The CDR3 DNA is TGTGCCAGCAGGGCCCCAGGGGGCTACGAGCAGTACTTC. It yields the protein CASRAPGGYEQYF. This rearrangement joins TRBV28 to TRBJ2-7; the match to TRBD1 covers 7 bases. V lost 6 bases and J lost 3; bases outside the gene matches: 5. CDR3 length equals 13 residues. Germline V lookup: CDR1 MDHEN, CDR2 SYDVKM.

The chain joins TRBV6-1 to TRBJ1-2; the D is unclear. The CDR3 contains 12 residues. V was pared by 3 bases and J by 3 bases, with 5 bases between. Looked up from germline, CDR1 is MNHNS and CDR2 is SASEGT. CDR3 DNA: TGTGCCAGCAGTGATGGCTACTATGGCTACACCTTC. It translates to CASSDGYYGYTF.

This clone was seen once. The chain combines TRBV24-1 with TRBJ2-3, with 11 bases identical to TRBD1. This CDR3 contains 16 residues. The J segment lost 4 bases and the V segment lost 2 bases, leaving 4 bases of the junction unmatched. The germline CDR1 and CDR2 sequences are KGHDR and SFDVKD. The CDR3 reads CATSDWGQGESDTQYF. The CDR3 DNA reads as TGTGCCACCAGTGATTGGGGACAGGGGGAGTCAGATACGCAGTATTTT.

The CDR3 bases are TGTGCCAGCAGCTCTTCGCGGGGGGCGAGTCAGCCCCAGCATTTT. Translating it yields CASSSSRGASQPQHF. The gene calls are TRBV5-6 and TRBJ1-5; D is possibly TRBD1 (6 bases). Germline CDR1 is SGHDT and CDR2 is YYEEEE. V lost 3 bases to trimming and J lost 6 bases, with 16 bases between them. This CDR3 comprises 15 residues.

In this sample, this clone turned up once. This sequence joins TRBV4-1 and TRBJ1-4, with a possible D match to TRBD1 (6 bases). V was cut by 1 base and J by 4 bases, with 13 bases left in between. The CDR3 is 16 residues long. Germline values: CDR1 MGHRA, CDR2 YSYEKL. The DNA of the CDR3 is TGCGCCAGCAGCCAAGTTCCAGGGGCCCTTAATGAAAAACTGTTTTTT. Residues: CASSQVPGALNEKLFF.

The rearrangement uses TRBV20-1 and TRBJ2-1, with D uncertain. Trimming took 3 bases from V and 0 from J, leaving 15 bases between them. CDR3 length equals 16 residues. The germline gives CDR1 DFQATT, CDR2 SNEGSKA (reference sequence). The CDR3 nucleotides are TGCAGTGCTAGTGGTTTGGCATCTCGCTCCTACAATGAGCAGTTCTTC. It specifies CSASGLASRSYNEQFF.

J is TRBJ2-7 and V is TRBV6-5, with TRBD2 matching over 8 bases. V lost 6 bases and J lost 3; bases outside the gene matches: 7. This CDR3 comprises 14 residues. Germline V gene lookup returns CDR1 MNHEY and CDR2 SVGAGI. CDR3 sequence (DNA): TGTGCCAGCAGACCCGGGACTAGGCTCTACGAGCAGTACTTC. Amino acid sequence: CASRPGTRLYEQYF.

This chain uses TRBV5-1 with TRBJ1-1, with a tentative D call TRBD1 (6 bases). This CDR3 is built from 15 residues. With 1 base removed from V and 7 bases from J, the gap between germline ends came to 17 bases. CDR1 is SGHRS and CDR2 is YFSETQ in the germline V gene. The CDR3 DNA reads TGCGCCAGCAGCTTGAATCAGGGGTCAGAAAGTGAAGCTTTCTTT. This translates into CASSLNQGSESEAFF.

The V gene is TRBV19, the J gene TRBJ1-5; D gene uncertain. The CDR3 runs 12 residues. Trimming took 5 bases from V and 9 from J, leaving 11 bases between them. Per germline, CDR1 LNHDA and CDR2 SQIVND (reference sequence). This CDR3 is CASSPDLGPQHF. The CDR3 DNA sequence: TGTGCCAGTAGTCCAGATCTAGGGCCCCAGCATTTT.

The chain couples TRBV29-1 to TRBJ2-3; 8 bases match TRBD1. CDR3 length equals 13 residues. The germline V gene encodes CDR1 SQVTM and CDR2 ANQGSEA. Trimming removed 7 bases from V and 4 bases from J; junction bases left unmatched: 7. The CDR3 spells CSAQQGVADTQYF. CDR3 DNA sequence: TGCAGCGCCCAACAGGGGGTAGCAGATACGCAGTATTTT.

This chain joins TRBV5-1 and TRBJ1-2; D uncertain. Germline-derived CDR1 and CDR2 are SGHRS and YFSETQ. The CDR3 is 13 amino acids. V shed 4 bases and J shed 7 bases, with 14 bases lying between them. The CDR3 coding sequence is TGCGCCAGCAGCGCCCTGGGAGAGGGTGGCTACACCTTC. Residues: CASSALGEGGYTF.

This clone was found a few times. The chain is built from TRBV5-6 and TRBJ1-4; 10 bases map to TRBD1. Trimming at V came to 3 bases and at J to 8 bases, leaving 7 bases not matched to a gene. CDR3 length: 15 residues. Germline loops: CDR1 SGHDT, CDR2 YYEEEE. CDR3 region: CASSSGQGRIEKLFF. The DNA for the CDR3 is TGTGCCAGCAGCTCGGGACAGGGGAGGATCGAAAAACTGTTTTTT.

The V call is TRBV24-1, the J call TRBJ2-5, with 9 bases matching TRBD2. V lost 2 bases to trimming and J lost 1 base; unmatched junction nucleotides: 4. This CDR3 comprises 16 residues. Germline lookup yields CDR1 KGHDR and CDR2 SFDVKD. CDR3 sequence (DNA): TGTGCCACCAGTGATTCTGGACTAGCGAGCCAAGAGACCCAGTACTTC. This translates into CATSDSGLASQETQYF.

The chain carries TRBV11-3 and TRBJ2-5; 7 nucleotides line up with TRBD1. Germline trimming cut 2 bases from V and 2 bases from J; bases unmatched to any gene: 8. CDR3 length: 16 amino acids. The germline CDR1 and CDR2 sequences are SGHNT and YENEEA. In nucleotides, the CDR3 is TGTGCCAGCAGCTTAAGGGGGCTATGGGGGCAAGAGACCCAGTACTTC. It encodes CASSLRGLWGQETQYF.

The CDR3 spells CASSLGGASTEAFF. The DNA of the CDR3 is TGTGCCAGTAGCCTAGGGGGGGCGAGCACTGAAGCTTTCTTT. The chain recombines TRBV19 with TRBJ1-1; tentative D call: TRBD1 (6 bases). V was pared by 6 bases and J by 4 bases, with 15 bases between. The CDR3 is made up of 14 amino acids. Germline CDR1 LNHDA, CDR2 SQIVND (reference sequence).

The chain joins TRBV27 to TRBJ1-5, with D uncertain. Trimming removed 6 bases from V and 0 bases from J, with 12 bases in between. This CDR3 is 15 amino acids long. In germline, CDR1 is MNHEY, CDR2 SMNVEV (reference sequence). Here the CDR3 DNA reads TGTGCCAGCAGCTCCGCGGGCTATAGCAATCAGCCCCAGCATTTT. Its translation: CASSSAGYSNQPQHF.

V gene TRBV30 combines with J gene TRBJ1-5, with D hard to call. This CDR3 region has 13 residues. From germline, CDR1 is GTSNPN and CDR2 SVGIG (reference sequence). The V gene lost 2 bases and the J gene lost 5 bases, with 10 bases spanning the gap. The CDR3 DNA follows: TGTGCCTGGAGTCCGGCGGGAGATCAGCCCCAGCATTTT. Protein sequence: CAWSPAGDQPQHF.

This chain links TRBV14 with TRBJ2-5, with 8 bases aligning to TRBD1. The V and J ends lost 4 bases and 2 bases, in that order; junction bases with no gene match: 9. Germline V CDR1 and CDR2: SGHDN, FVKESK. The CDR3 totals 16 residues. CDR3 sequence (DNA): TGTGCCAGCAGCCTAATCGGGACAGGAAGACAAGAGACCCAGTACTTC. This translates into CASSLIGTGRQETQYF.

The rearrangement uses TRBV7-9 and TRBJ1-2; TRBD1 aligns across 9 bases. Germline assignment: CDR1 SEHNR and CDR2 FQNEAQ (reference sequence). J was trimmed by 7 bases and V by 5 bases; bases with no gene match: 11. The CDR3 totals 15 residues. The CDR3 here is CASSGLQGARGGYTF. CDR3 sequence (DNA): TGTGCCAGCAGCGGACTACAGGGGGCGAGGGGTGGCTACACCTTC.

In regard to this clone: Relative to the germline gene, one junction end is altered; a read error may explain this. The rearrangement uses TRBV6-5 and TRBJ1-1, with unresolved D. CDR3 size: 15 residues. Germline-derived CDR1 and CDR2 are MNHEY and SVGAGI. CDR3: CASSYSRRQNTEAFF. CDR3 DNA sequence: TGTGCCAGTAGTTATTCCCGAAGACAGAACACTGAAGCTTTCTTT.

The chain combines TRBV7-2 with TRBJ2-5, with TRBD1 identical over 7 bases. The CDR3 totals 16 residues. The germline gives CDR1 SGHTA, CDR2 FQGNSA. J was trimmed by 8 bases and V by 4 bases; bases with no gene match: 16. The CDR3 DNA reads as TGTGCCAGCAGCTACGCACCACAGACAGGGCCGACCACCCAGTACTTC. Residues: CASSYAPQTGPTTQYF.

This clone was observed a single time. The CDR3 loop is CASSLAQGNTGELFF. CDR3 sequence (DNA): TGCGCCAGCAGCTTGGCGCAGGGGAATACCGGGGAGCTGTTTTTT. This chain uses TRBV5-1 with TRBJ2-2, with D maybe TRBD1 (6 bases). Germline CDR1 and CDR2: SGHRS and YFSETQ. V gave up 0 bases and J gave up 5 bases, with 11 bases separating them. The CDR3 is made up of 15 amino acids.

The chain recombines TRBV25-1 with TRBJ1-6, with D possibly matching TRBD1 (6 bases). CDR3 length equals 15 residues. The ends were cut back, 6 bases at V and 5 bases at J, with 14 bases in the middle. Germline CDR1 reads MGHDK; CDR2 reads SYGVNS. This CDR3 reads CASRAAGQNNSPLHF. The CDR3 DNA follows: TGTGCCAGCAGGGCTGCCGGACAGAATAATTCACCCCTCCACTTT.

V and J are TRBV2 and TRBJ1-6, with no clear D. Trimming took off 6 bases at V and 6 bases at J, with 15 bases between the two ends. The CDR3 runs to 15 residues. Per germline, CDR1 SNHLY and CDR2 FYNNEI. Written as DNA, the CDR3 is TGTGCCAGCAGGGTGGGCCCTCGCCTTAATTCACCCCTCCACTTT. Its protein product is CASRVGPRLNSPLHF.

V and J are TRBV4-1 and TRBJ1-1; the D is unclear. The germline CDR1 and CDR2 sequences are MGHRA and YSYEKL. The V end lost 6 bases, the J end lost 0 bases, and 14 bases lay between the germline ends. The CDR3 sequence is 15 residues long. The CDR3 reads CASSRLSGLNTEAFF. DNA of the CDR3: TGCGCCAGCAGTCGACTTTCCGGCCTGAACACTGAAGCTTTCTTT.

The chain recombines TRBV3-1 (or the pseudogene TRBV3-2) with TRBJ2-3; D is possibly TRBD2 (6 bases). The germline gives CDR1 LGHDT, CDR2 YNNKEL (reference sequence). The CDR3 is made up of 15 amino acids. The germline V and J ends were trimmed by 4 bases and 0 bases, with 11 bases remaining between them. The DNA of the CDR3 is TGTGCCAGCAGCCCCCGACTAGTTAGCACAGATACGCAGTATTTT. Encoded protein: CASSPRLVSTDTQYF.

The chain joins TRBV2 to TRBJ2-2; 13 nucleotides align to TRBD2. There are 15 residues in the CDR3. The V gene end was trimmed by 9 bases and the J gene end by 3 bases; junction bases not matched to a gene: 4. In germline, CDR1 is SNHLY, CDR2 FYNNEI. This CDR3 reads CASGTSGAHTGELFF. As DNA, the CDR3 is TGTGCCAGTGGGACTAGCGGGGCTCACACCGGGGAGCTGTTTTTT. Using reference TRBV2 and TRBJ2-2 for the parts outside the CDR3, the full variable domain is EPEVTQTPSHQVTQMGQEVILRCVPISNHLYFYWYRQILGQKVEFLVSFYNNEISEKSEIFDDQFSVERPDGSNFTLKIRSTKLEDSAMYFCASGTSGAHTGELFFGEGSRLTVL.

The chain joins TRBV6-6 to TRBJ1-2; a possible D gene is TRBD1 (6 bases). The V end was cut by 2 bases, the J end by 8 bases, with 15 bases between. CDR3 length: 14 amino acids. CDR1 is MNHNY and CDR2 is SVGAGI in the germline V gene (reference sequence). In nucleotides, the CDR3 is TGTGCCAGCAGTTACGGGGCAGGGGAACAGGGCTACACCTTC. The encoded protein is CASSYGAGEQGYTF.